This TCR beta chain came from a study of CD8 T cells in ankylosing spondylitis. Study results and caveats: In ankylosing spondylitis patients, matched synovial fluid reportedly showed significant enrichment of disease-linked clones. Disease-associated clones were CD8+ and fairly uncommon in peripheral blood.

V gave up 1 base and J gave up 3 bases; unmatched junction bases: 13. Germline CDR1 reads SGHAT; CDR2 reads FQNNGV. The CDR3 contains 19 residues. TCRdb re-called the 5' RACE reads with MiXCR, one entry per CDR3 protein. The sample has fewer than 200,000 distinct CDR3 sequences; 18% are singletons. This clonotype was observed at least ten times. Antigen unknown. V usage is TRBV11-2 and J usage is TRBJ2-1, with 9 bases that match TRBD2. Sequencing was carried out using blood, either unsorted or a sorted T cell fraction (not recorded which). This clonotype was obtained from a male donor aged 10-35 years with ankylosing spondylitis or in good health (not recorded which). CDR3 amino acids: CASSLALRSSGTIYNEQFF. The CDR3 bases are TGTGCCAGCAGCTTAGCCCTGAGGTCTAGCGGGACCATCTACAATGAGCAGTTCTTC. The full variable domain, rest sourced from reference TRBV11-2 and TRBJ2-1, is EAGVAQSPRYKIIEKRQSVAFWCNPISGHATLYWYQQILGQGPKLLIQFQNNGVVDDSQLPKDRFSAERLKGVDSTLKIQPAKLEDSAVYLCASSLALRSSGTIYNEQFFGPGTRLTVL.